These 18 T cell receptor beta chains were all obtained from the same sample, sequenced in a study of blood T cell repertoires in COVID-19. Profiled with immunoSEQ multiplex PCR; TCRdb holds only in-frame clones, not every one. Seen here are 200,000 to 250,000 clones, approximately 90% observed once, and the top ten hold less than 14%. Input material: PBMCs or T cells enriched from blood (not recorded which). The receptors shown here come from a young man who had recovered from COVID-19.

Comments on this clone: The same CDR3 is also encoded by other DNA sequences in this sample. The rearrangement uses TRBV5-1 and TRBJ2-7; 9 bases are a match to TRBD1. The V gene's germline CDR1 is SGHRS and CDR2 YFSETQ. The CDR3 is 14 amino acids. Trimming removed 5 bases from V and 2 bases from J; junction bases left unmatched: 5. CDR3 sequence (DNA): TGCGCCAGCAGTCCCGGGACAGGGCCCTACGAGCAGTACTTC. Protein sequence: CASSPGTGPYEQYF.

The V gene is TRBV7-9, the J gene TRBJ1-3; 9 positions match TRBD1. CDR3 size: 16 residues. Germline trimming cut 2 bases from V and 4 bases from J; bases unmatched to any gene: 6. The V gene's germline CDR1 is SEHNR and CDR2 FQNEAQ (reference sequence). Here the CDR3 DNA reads TGTGCCAGCAGCTTAACGGGGACAGGGCCGGGAAACACCATATATTTT. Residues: CASSLTGTGPGNTIYF. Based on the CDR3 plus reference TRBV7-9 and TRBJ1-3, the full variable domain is DTGVSQNPRHKITKRGQNVTFRCDPISEHNRLYWYRQTLGQGPEFLTYFQNEAQLEKSRLLSDRFSAERPKGSFSTLEIQRTEQGDSAMYLCASSLTGTGPGNTIYFGEGSWLTVV.

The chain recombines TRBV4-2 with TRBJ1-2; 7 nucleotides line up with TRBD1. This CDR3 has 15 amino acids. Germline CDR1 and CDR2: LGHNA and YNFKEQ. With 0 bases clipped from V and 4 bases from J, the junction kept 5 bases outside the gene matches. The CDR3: CASSQEGDSLYGYTF. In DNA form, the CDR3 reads TGTGCCAGCAGCCAAGAAGGGGACAGCCTCTATGGCTACACCTTC.

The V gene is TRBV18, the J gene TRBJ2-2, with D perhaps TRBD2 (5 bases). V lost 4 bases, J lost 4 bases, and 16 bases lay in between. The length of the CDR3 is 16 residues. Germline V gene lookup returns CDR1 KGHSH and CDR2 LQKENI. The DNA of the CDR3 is TGTGCCAGCTCACGAGTTATGGTTGCGGGCACCGGGGAGCTGTTTTTT. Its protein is CASSRVMVAGTGELFF. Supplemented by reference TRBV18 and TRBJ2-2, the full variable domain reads NAGVMQNPRHLVRRRGQEARLRCSPMKGHSHVYWYRQLPEEGLKFMVYLQKENIIDESGMPKERFSAEFPKEGPSILRIQQVVRGDSAAYFCASSRVMVAGTGELFFGEGSRLTVL.

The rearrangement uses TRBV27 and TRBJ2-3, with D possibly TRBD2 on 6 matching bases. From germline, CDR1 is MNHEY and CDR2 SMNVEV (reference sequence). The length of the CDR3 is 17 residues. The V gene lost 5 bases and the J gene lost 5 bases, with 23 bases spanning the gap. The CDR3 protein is CASSQARSGFQVDTQYF. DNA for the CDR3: TGTGCCAGCAGTCAAGCTCGTAGCGGCTTCCAGGTAGATACGCAGTATTTT.

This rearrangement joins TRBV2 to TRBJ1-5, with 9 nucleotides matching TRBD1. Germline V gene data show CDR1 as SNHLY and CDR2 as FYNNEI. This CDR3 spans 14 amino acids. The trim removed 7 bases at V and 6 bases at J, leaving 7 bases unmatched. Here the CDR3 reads CASTLQGAGQPQHF. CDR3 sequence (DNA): TGTGCCAGCACCTTACAGGGGGCGGGTCAGCCCCAGCATTTT.

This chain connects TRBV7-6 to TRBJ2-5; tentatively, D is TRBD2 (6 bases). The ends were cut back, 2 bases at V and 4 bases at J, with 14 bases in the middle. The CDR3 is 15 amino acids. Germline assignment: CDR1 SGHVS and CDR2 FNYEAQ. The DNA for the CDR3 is TGTGCCAGCAGCTTAAGGGGACGGAGGGGAGAGACCCAGTACTTC. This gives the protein CASSLRGRRGETQYF.

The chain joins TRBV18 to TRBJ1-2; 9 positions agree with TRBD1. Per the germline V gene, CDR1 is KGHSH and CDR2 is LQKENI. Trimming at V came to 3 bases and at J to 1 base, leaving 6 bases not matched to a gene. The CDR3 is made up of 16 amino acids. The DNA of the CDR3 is TGTGCCAGCTCACCTTTGGACAGGGGAGGTAACTATGGCTACACCTTC. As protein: CASSPLDRGGNYGYTF.

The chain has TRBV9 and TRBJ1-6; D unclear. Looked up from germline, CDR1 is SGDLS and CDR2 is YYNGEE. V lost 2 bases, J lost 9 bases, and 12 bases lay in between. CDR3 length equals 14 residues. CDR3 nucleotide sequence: TGTGCCAGCAGCGTGGGAGTGGCGGGTTCACCCCTCCACTTT. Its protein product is CASSVGVAGSPLHF.

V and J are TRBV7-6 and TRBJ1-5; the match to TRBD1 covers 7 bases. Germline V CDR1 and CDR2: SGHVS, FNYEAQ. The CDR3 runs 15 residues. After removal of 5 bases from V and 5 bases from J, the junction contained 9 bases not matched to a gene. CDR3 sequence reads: CASSQDDRVDQPQHF. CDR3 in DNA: TGTGCCAGCAGCCAGGACGACAGGGTCGATCAGCCCCAGCATTTT.

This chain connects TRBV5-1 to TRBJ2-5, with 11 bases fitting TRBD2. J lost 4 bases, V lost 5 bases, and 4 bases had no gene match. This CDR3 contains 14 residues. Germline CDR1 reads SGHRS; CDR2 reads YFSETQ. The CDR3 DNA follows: TGCGCCAGCAGTTCCGGGACTAGCGGAGAGACCCAGTACTTC. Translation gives CASSSGTSGETQYF. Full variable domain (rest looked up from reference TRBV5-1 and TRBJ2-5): KAGVTQTPRYLIKTRGQQVTLSCSPISGHRSVSWYQQTPGQGLQFLFEYFSETQRNKGNFPGRFSGRQFSNSRSEMNVSTLELGDSALYLCASSSGTSGETQYFGPGTRLLVL.

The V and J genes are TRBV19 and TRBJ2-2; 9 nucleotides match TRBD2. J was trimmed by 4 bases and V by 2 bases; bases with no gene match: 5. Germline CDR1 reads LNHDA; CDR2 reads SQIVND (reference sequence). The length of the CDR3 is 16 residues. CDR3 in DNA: TGTGCCAGTAGTATAACGGCGGGAGGGCTCACCGGGGAGCTGTTTTTT. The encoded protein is CASSITAGGLTGELFF.

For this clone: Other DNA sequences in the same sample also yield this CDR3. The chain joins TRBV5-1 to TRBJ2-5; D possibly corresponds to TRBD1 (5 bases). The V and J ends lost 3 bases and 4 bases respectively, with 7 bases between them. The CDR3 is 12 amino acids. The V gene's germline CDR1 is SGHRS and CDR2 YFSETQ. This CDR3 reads CASSSRGETQYF. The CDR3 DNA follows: TGCGCCAGCAGCTCAAGGGGAGAGACCCAGTACTTC.

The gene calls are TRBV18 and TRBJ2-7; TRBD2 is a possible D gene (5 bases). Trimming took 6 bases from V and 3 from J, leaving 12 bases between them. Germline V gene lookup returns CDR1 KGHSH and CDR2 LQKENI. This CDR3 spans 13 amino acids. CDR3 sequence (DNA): TGTGCCAGCTCGCCCGAACGGGGCTACGAGCAGTACTTC. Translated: CASSPERGYEQYF.

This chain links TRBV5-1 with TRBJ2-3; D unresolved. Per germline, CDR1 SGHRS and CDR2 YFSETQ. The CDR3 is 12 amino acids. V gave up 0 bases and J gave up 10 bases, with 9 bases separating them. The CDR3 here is CASSLEPGAQYF. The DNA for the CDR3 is TGCGCCAGCAGCTTGGAACCGGGTGCGCAGTATTTT.

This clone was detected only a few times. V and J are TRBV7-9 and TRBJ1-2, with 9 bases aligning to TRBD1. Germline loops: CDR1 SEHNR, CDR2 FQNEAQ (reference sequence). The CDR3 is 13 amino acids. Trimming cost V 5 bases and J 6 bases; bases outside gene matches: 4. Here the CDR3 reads CASSETGGHGYTF. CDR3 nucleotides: TGTGCCAGCAGCGAAACAGGGGGCCATGGCTACACCTTC. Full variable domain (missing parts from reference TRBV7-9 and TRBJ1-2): DTGVSQNPRHKITKRGQNVTFRCDPISEHNRLYWYRQTLGQGPEFLTYFQNEAQLEKSRLLSDRFSAERPKGSFSTLEIQRTEQGDSAMYLCASSETGGHGYTFGSGTRLTVV.

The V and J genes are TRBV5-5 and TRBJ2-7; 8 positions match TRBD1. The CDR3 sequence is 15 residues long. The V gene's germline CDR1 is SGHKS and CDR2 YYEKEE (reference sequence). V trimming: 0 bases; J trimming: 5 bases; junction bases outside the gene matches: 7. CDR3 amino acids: CASSLEWQGADEQYF. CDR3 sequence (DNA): TGTGCCAGCAGCTTGGAGTGGCAGGGGGCCGACGAGCAGTACTTC.

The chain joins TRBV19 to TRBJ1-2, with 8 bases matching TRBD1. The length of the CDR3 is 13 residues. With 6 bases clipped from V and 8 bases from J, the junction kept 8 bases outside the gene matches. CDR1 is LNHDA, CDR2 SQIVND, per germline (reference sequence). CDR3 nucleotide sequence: TGTGCCAGTAGCCTCGGACAGGGCACCGGCTACACCTTC. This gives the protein CASSLGQGTGYTF.